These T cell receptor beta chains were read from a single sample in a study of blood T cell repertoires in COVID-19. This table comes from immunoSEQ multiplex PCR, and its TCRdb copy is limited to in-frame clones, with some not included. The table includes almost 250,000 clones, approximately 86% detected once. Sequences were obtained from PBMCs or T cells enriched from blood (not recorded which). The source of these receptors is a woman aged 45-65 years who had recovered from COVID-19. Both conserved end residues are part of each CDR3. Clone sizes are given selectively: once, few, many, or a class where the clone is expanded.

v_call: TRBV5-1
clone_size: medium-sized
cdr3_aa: CASSAGLRAYEQYF

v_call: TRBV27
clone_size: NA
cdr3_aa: CASSTAMAYEQYF

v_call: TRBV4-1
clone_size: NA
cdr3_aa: CASSQPTRNQPQHF

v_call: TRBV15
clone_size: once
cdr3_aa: CATSSRQGSFGYTF

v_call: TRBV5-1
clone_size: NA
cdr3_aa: CASSPRLSNEQFF

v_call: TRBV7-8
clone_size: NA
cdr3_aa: CASSRFLGSLGSTDTQYF

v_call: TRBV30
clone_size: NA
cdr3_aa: CAWGQGMNTEAFF

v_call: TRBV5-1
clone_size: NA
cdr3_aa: CASSLETTSPSTGELFF

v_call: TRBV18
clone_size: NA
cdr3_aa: CASSPGPGTYEQYF

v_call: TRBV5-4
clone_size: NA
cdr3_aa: CASSPRQGAPNTEAFF

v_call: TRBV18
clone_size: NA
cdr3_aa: CASSPGRSGPWETQYF

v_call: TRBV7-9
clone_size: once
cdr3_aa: CASSLGPGSYEQYF

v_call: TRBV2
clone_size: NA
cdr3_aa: CASSIRLDGEQYF

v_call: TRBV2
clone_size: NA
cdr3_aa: CASRGGLAGTGELFF

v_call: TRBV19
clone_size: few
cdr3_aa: CASTRWADNLNYGYTF

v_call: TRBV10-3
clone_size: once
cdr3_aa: CAIKETSGTPTSYNEQFF

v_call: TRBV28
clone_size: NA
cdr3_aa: CASLHPAGGTFYGYTF

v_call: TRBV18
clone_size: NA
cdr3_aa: CASTTGYNQPQHF

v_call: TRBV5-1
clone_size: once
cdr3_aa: CASSWDTNQPQHF

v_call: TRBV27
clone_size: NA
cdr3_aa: CASSPQEFYGGYTF

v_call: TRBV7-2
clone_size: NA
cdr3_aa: CASSLQAGGPYNEQFF

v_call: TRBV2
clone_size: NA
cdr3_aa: CASKEDRVNYGYTF

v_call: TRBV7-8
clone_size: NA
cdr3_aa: CASSSPYGLAGIGFSYEQYF

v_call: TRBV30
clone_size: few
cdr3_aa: CAWVPQREFSWVSHF

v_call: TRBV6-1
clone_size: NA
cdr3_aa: CASSEKGVGWQPQHF

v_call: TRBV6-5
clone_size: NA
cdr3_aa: CASSSQGGYGYTF

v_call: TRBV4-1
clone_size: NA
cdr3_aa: CASSQVPGLSSNQPQHF

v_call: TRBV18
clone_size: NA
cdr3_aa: CASSPTSGRTDTQYF

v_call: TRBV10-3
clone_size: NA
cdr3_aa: CAISEQRLAGNEQFF

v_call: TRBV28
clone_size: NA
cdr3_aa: CASSPTGLEAGTNEKLFF